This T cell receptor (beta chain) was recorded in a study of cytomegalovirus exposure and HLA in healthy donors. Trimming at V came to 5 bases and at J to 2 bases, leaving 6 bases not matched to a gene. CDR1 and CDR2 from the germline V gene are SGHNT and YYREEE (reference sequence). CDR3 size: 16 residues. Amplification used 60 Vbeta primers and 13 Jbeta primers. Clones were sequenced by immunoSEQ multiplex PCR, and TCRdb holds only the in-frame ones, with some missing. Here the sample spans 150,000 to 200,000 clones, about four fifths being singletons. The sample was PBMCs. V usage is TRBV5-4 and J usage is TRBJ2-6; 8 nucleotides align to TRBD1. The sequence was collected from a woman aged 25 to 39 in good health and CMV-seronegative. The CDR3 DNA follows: TGTGCCAGCAGGAAAGCAGGGGGCGCTGGGGCCAACGTCCTGACTTTC. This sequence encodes CASRKAGGAGANVLTF.